These 24 T cell receptor beta chains were sequenced from one sample in a study of control samples from healthy donors and cancer patients. TCRdb keeps only in-frame clones here, not all; method: immunoSEQ multiplex PCR. The table has 70,000 to 80,000 clones, roughly 89% seen once; the top ten hold 1.5% to 2%. Sequenced material: PBMCs. The receptors shown here come from a woman aged 60-75 years with head and neck cancer.

The chain links TRBV30 to TRBJ1-1; TRBD1 aligns across 7 bases. Losses at the gene ends were 8 bases for V and 4 bases for J; bases not matched to a gene: 16. Germline-derived CDR1 and CDR2 are GTSNPN and SVGIG (reference sequence). This CDR3 is built from 15 residues. The CDR3 region has the DNA TGTGCCACGTCAGGGGGGGGAAGGGGCGGCACTGAAGCTTTCTTT. It translates to CATSGGGRGGTEAFF.

J is TRBJ1-5 and V is TRBV28; D is ambiguous. The length of the CDR3 is 16 residues. Germline CDR1 is MDHEN and CDR2 is SYDVKM. Deletions cut 6 bases from V and 2 bases from J, with 17 bases between. CDR3 protein: CASRYREIRGNQPQHF. In DNA form, the CDR3 reads TGTGCCAGCAGATACCGGGAGATTAGGGGCAATCAGCCCCAGCATTTT. The variable domain in full, with the rest retrieved from reference TRBV28 and TRBJ1-5, is DVKVTQSSRYLVKRTGEKVFLECVQDMDHENMFWYRQDPGLGLRLIYFSYDVKMKEKGDIPEGYSVSREKKERFSLILESASTNQTSMYLCASRYREIRGNQPQHFGDGTRLSIL.

The chain links TRBV7-9 to TRBJ1-1; TRBD1 aligns across 7 bases. With V trimmed by 3 bases and J by 7 bases, 11 bases remained unmatched. CDR3 length equals 15 residues. Germline CDR1 reads SEHNR; CDR2 reads FQNEAQ (reference sequence). In DNA form, the CDR3 reads TGTGCCAGCAGCTTCGAACAGGGGCTAAGTCATGAAGCTTTCTTT. This sequence encodes CASSFEQGLSHEAFF.

This clone was observed once. The rearrangement uses TRBV27 and TRBJ1-6; perhaps TRBD1 as D (6 bases). The CDR3 is 15 residues long. V lost 4 bases and J lost 7, with 14 bases in between. The germline V gene encodes CDR1 MNHEY and CDR2 SMNVEV (reference sequence). The CDR3 reads CASSSIQGRNSPLHF. CDR3 coding DNA: TGTGCCAGCAGTTCGATTCAGGGGCGGAATTCACCCCTCCACTTT.

The chain recombines TRBV7-2 with TRBJ1-1; D ambiguous. Trimming stripped 1 base from V and 1 base from J, with 10 bases between. This CDR3 has 15 residues. CDR1 is SGHTA and CDR2 is FQGNSA in the germline V gene. CDR3 bases: TGTGCCAGCAGCTTAGGGGCCGTTAGGAACACTGAAGCTTTCTTT. This encodes CASSLGAVRNTEAFF.

V is TRBV6-5 and J is TRBJ1-1; tentatively, D is TRBD1 (6 bases). The CDR3 runs 13 residues. From germline, CDR1 is MNHEY and CDR2 SVGAGI. V was pared by 6 bases and J by 1 base, with 9 bases between. Here the CDR3 reads CASRTTGNTEAFF. The CDR3 DNA follows: TGTGCCAGCAGGACGACAGGGAACACTGAAGCTTTCTTT.

The V gene is TRBV10-3, the J gene TRBJ1-2; no reliable D call. The CDR3 runs 13 residues. V was shortened by 11 bases and J by 1 base, with 14 bases between the two germline ends. CDR1 ENHRY and CDR2 SYGVKD come from the germline V gene. As DNA, the CDR3 is TGTGCCGTGGACTCGGGAGGTAACTATGGCTACACCTTC. This encodes CAVDSGGNYGYTF.

The chain carries TRBV10-3 and TRBJ1-3; perhaps TRBD1 as D (5 bases). CDR3 length: 13 residues. Trimming removed 6 bases from V and 2 bases from J, with 8 bases in between. Germline CDR1 reads ENHRY; CDR2 reads SYGVKD. CDR3 coding DNA: TGTGCCATCAGGACGGGGGCTGGAAACACCATATATTTT. It specifies CAIRTGAGNTIYF.

The V gene is TRBV7-3, the J gene TRBJ1-1; D is uncertain. V lost 2 bases, J lost 1 base, and 11 bases lay in between. The CDR3 totals 15 residues. The V gene's germline CDR1 is SGHTA and CDR2 FQGTGA. The CDR3 DNA sequence: TGTGCCAGCAGCTTAGGTACGGGGAGGAACACTGAAGCTTTCTTT. Protein product: CASSLGTGRNTEAFF.

The chain joins TRBV5-1 to TRBJ2-2, with TRBD2 matching over 13 bases. CDR1 is SGHRS and CDR2 is YFSETQ in the germline V gene. The CDR3 contains 16 residues. Unmatched junction bases numbered 3, after V lost 1 base and J lost 6 bases. The CDR3 DNA follows: TGCGCCAGCAGCTTGACTAGCGGGAGGGTTTCCGGGGAGCTGTTTTTT. Amino acids: CASSLTSGRVSGELFF. Looking up the rest from reference TRBV5-1 and TRBJ2-2 gives the full variable domain: KAGVTQTPRYLIKTRGQQVTLSCSPISGHRSVSWYQQTPGQGLQFLFEYFSETQRNKGNFPGRFSGRQFSNSRSEMNVSTLELGDSALYLCASSLTSGRVSGELFFGEGSRLTVL.

This chain links TRBV2 with TRBJ1-2; 12 positions agree with TRBD1. V was pared by 6 bases and J by 6 bases, with 8 bases of the junction left unmatched. The CDR3 covers 15 residues. The germline V gene has CDR1 SNHLY and CDR2 FYNNEI. The DNA for the CDR3 is TGTGCCAGCAGCCCCCGGGGACAGGGGGCTGATGGCTACACCTTC. This gives the protein CASSPRGQGADGYTF.

This sequence joins TRBV2 and TRBJ1-4; D is perhaps TRBD1 (6 bases). CDR1 is SNHLY, CDR2 FYNNEI, per germline. V shed 6 bases and J shed 7 bases, with 18 bases lying between them. This CDR3 comprises 15 residues. This chain's CDR3 is CASSDGGRGSEKLFF. In DNA, the CDR3 is TGTGCCAGCAGCGATGGGGGGCGAGGTAGTGAAAAACTGTTTTTT.

The CDR3 loop reads CSVQGFSRNEQFF. The CDR3 bases are TGCAGCGTTCAGGGGTTCAGTCGGAATGAGCAGTTCTTC. This chain joins TRBV29-1 and TRBJ2-1; D is possibly TRBD1 (6 bases). This CDR3 comprises 13 residues. V was trimmed by 5 bases and J by 7 bases, leaving 15 bases between them. Per germline, CDR1 SQVTM and CDR2 ANQGSEA.

J is TRBJ2-5 and V is TRBV28; D remains unclear. From germline, CDR1 is MDHEN and CDR2 SYDVKM. The CDR3 is 12 residues long. The ends were cut back, 7 bases at V and 0 bases at J, with 6 bases in the middle. The CDR3, as DNA: TGTGCCAGCACTGCGTACCAAGAGACCCAGTACTTC. This encodes CASTAYQETQYF. Full variable domain (outside the CDR3, taken from reference TRBV28 and TRBJ2-5): DVKVTQSSRYLVKRTGEKVFLECVQDMDHENMFWYRQDPGLGLRLIYFSYDVKMKEKGDIPEGYSVSREKKERFSLILESASTNQTSMYLCASTAYQETQYFGPGTRLLVL.

The J gene is TRBJ2-3, the V gene TRBV6-6; 8 bases fit TRBD2. This CDR3 comprises 16 residues. The germline V gene has CDR1 MNHNY and CDR2 SVGAGI (reference sequence). J gave up 4 bases and V 6 bases, and 12 bases lay outside the gene matches. In DNA form, the CDR3 reads TGTGCCAGCAGCCCCCTCGGAAGCGGGAGAGCAGATACGCAGTATTTT. It encodes CASSPLGSGRADTQYF.

The chain recombines TRBV7-3 with TRBJ2-3; maybe TRBD1 (6 bases). The V gene lost 3 bases and the J gene lost 7 bases, with 8 bases spanning the gap. This CDR3 contains 12 residues. Germline V gene lookup returns CDR1 SGHTA and CDR2 FQGTGA. Written as DNA, the CDR3 is TGTGCCAGCAGCTTTGGGGGCCATACGCAGTATTTT. It encodes CASSFGGHTQYF.

The chain carries TRBV12-3 or TRBV12-4 and TRBJ2-2, with D possibly matching TRBD2 (6 bases). The CDR3 loop spans 12 amino acids. V lost 5 bases and J 9 bases, leaving 10 bases between the germline ends. The CDR3 protein is CASSLGTWELFF. The CDR3 DNA follows: TGTGCCAGCAGTCTCGGGACTTGGGAGCTGTTTTTT.

For this clone: The same CDR3 is also encoded by other DNA sequences in this sample. The V call is TRBV30, the J call TRBJ2-1; no reliable D call. Germline V CDR1 and CDR2: GTSNPN, SVGIG (reference sequence). CDR3 length: 15 residues. The germline V and J ends were trimmed by 2 bases and 0 bases, with 11 bases remaining between them. The CDR3 DNA reads TGTGCCTGGAGTCCCGGCCCGAGCTCCTACAATGAGCAGTTCTTC. Its protein is CAWSPGPSSYNEQFF.

This chain joins TRBV14 and TRBJ1-1, with D maybe TRBD1 (6 bases). The CDR3 spans 14 residues. Between the trimmed V and J ends, which lost 6 bases and 4 bases, there was a span of 15 bases. Germline values: CDR1 SGHDN, CDR2 FVKESK. CDR3: CASRRGGYSTEAFF. CDR3 in DNA: TGTGCCAGCAGACGGGGGGGCTACAGCACTGAAGCTTTCTTT.

This chain connects TRBV27 to TRBJ2-6; D is unresolved. CDR1 MNHEY and CDR2 SMNVEV come from the germline V gene (reference sequence). The CDR3 is 15 amino acids. With 5 bases removed from V and 1 base from J, the gap between germline ends came to 9 bases. The DNA of the CDR3 is TGTGCCAGCAGTCCACTCTGGTCTGGGGCCAACGTCCTGACTTTC. As protein: CASSPLWSGANVLTF.

The rearrangement links TRBV6-6 to TRBJ2-4, with 7 bases matching TRBD2. The germline V gene encodes CDR1 MNHNY and CDR2 SVGAGI (reference sequence). V gave up 7 bases and J gave up 7 bases; unmatched junction bases: 7. The CDR3 sequence is 13 residues long. The DNA for the CDR3 is TGTGCCAGCACCCCCAGGCGGGAGAACATTCAGTACTTC. Its protein product is CASTPRRENIQYF.

This clone turned up a few times. The gene calls are TRBV28 and TRBJ2-7; TRBD2 matches at 7 bases. The CDR3 covers 14 residues. Germline CDR1 MDHEN, CDR2 SYDVKM. Trimming cost V 2 bases and J 2 bases; bases outside gene matches: 3. CDR3 nucleotides: TGTGCCAGCAGTTTAGGTGGGAGGGCCTACGAGCAGTACTTC. It is translated as CASSLGGRAYEQYF.

The rearrangement joins TRBV5-1 to TRBJ1-3, with 7 bases lining up with TRBD1. Germline lookup yields CDR1 SGHRS and CDR2 YFSETQ. This CDR3 comprises 16 residues. The ends lost 4 bases at V and 3 bases at J; junction bases unmatched: 10. CDR3 in amino acids: CASSQRQGTIGNTIYF. As DNA, the CDR3 is TGCGCCAGCAGCCAAAGACAGGGAACCATTGGAAACACCATATATTTT. The full variable domain, with the rest looked up from reference TRBV5-1 and TRBJ1-3, is KAGVTQTPRYLIKTRGQQVTLSCSPISGHRSVSWYQQTPGQGLQFLFEYFSETQRNKGNFPGRFSGRQFSNSRSEMNVSTLELGDSALYLCASSQRQGTIGNTIYFGEGSWLTVV.

The chain carries TRBV11-2 and TRBJ2-1; possible D gene TRBD2, 5 bases. The V gene's germline CDR1 is SGHAT and CDR2 FQNNGV. The CDR3 is 15 residues long. The germline V and J ends were trimmed by 0 bases and 9 bases, with 15 bases remaining between them. This CDR3 is CASSLEGSRYTEQFF. CDR3 in DNA: TGTGCCAGCAGCTTAGAAGGGAGTCGATATACTGAGCAGTTCTTC.